This is a list of T cell receptor beta chains from one sample in a study of blood T cells in healthy people across ages. TCRdb passed the 5' RACE reads through MiXCR, listing each CDR3 protein once. The repertoire holds roughly 800,000 distinct CDR3 sequences, roughly 60% seen once, with around 22% in the top ten. Sequencing input: blood. The receptors here all came from a young man in good health. Both conserved end residues are part of each CDR3. The order of the fields is CDR3 protein, J gene, V gene.

cdr3_aa: CASSPLTVFSGANVLTF; j_call: TRBJ2-6; v_call: TRBV3-1
cdr3_aa: CASSYSGEEGETQYF; j_call: TRBJ2-5; v_call: TRBV6-5
cdr3_aa: CSVLIPPNEQYF; j_call: TRBJ2-7; v_call: TRBV29-1
cdr3_aa: CSAIPLQGEQFF; j_call: TRBJ2-1; v_call: TRBV20-1
cdr3_aa: CASRTDPNYGYTF; j_call: TRBJ1-2; v_call: TRBV10-3
cdr3_aa: CSVAPSFLANYGYTF; j_call: TRBJ1-2; v_call: TRBV20-1
cdr3_aa: CATSRGLATGELFF; j_call: TRBJ2-2; v_call: TRBV15
cdr3_aa: CASSQGLGANVLTF; j_call: TRBJ2-6; v_call: TRBV7-2
cdr3_aa: CASSPDGGETQYF; j_call: TRBJ2-5; v_call: TRBV12-3/TRBV12-4
cdr3_aa: CASSSRQVSSTDTQYF; j_call: TRBJ2-3; v_call: TRBV11-2
cdr3_aa: CSAEGEGTDTQYF; j_call: TRBJ2-3; v_call: TRBV20-1
cdr3_aa: CASSPGLSGYEQYF; j_call: TRBJ2-7; v_call: TRBV5-1
cdr3_aa: CASSLGTDANYGYTF; j_call: TRBJ1-2; v_call: TRBV12-3/TRBV12-4
cdr3_aa: CSAKTGTGNEKLFF; j_call: TRBJ1-4; v_call: TRBV20-1
cdr3_aa: CASSSRGGLNSPLHF; j_call: TRBJ1-6; v_call: TRBV7-2
cdr3_aa: CAISVNRDEQYF; j_call: TRBJ2-7; v_call: TRBV10-3
cdr3_aa: CAISDPSMAGGLNEQFF; j_call: TRBJ2-1; v_call: TRBV10-3
cdr3_aa: CASSQGSGPTDTQYF; j_call: TRBJ2-3; v_call: TRBV4-2
cdr3_aa: CASSPQQGVNTEAFF; j_call: TRBJ1-1; v_call: TRBV3-1
cdr3_aa: CSVRAGDDQPQHF; j_call: TRBJ1-5; v_call: TRBV29-1
cdr3_aa: CASSVGAGPYNEQFF; j_call: TRBJ2-1; v_call: TRBV9
cdr3_aa: CASSATTRGGYTF; j_call: TRBJ1-2; v_call: TRBV6-5
cdr3_aa: CASSSGTDEAFF; j_call: TRBJ1-1; v_call: TRBV7-9
cdr3_aa: CSARADTYNEQFF; j_call: TRBJ2-1; v_call: TRBV29-1
cdr3_aa: CASSPLDHPAGYTF; j_call: TRBJ1-2; v_call: TRBV18
cdr3_aa: CASSLDGAYNEQFF; j_call: TRBJ2-1; v_call: TRBV5-1
cdr3_aa: CAGSLNRYNEQFF; j_call: TRBJ2-1; v_call: TRBV7-2
cdr3_aa: CASSLGAVGSGWETQYF; j_call: TRBJ2-5; v_call: TRBV11-2